Listed below are T cell receptor beta chains from one sample, sequenced in a study of T-cell reconstitution after alpha-beta-depleted transplantation in children. TCRdb called the PCR reads again in MiXCR, with one record for every CDR3 protein. This table has about 640,000 distinct CDR3 sequences, over 15% appearing once. Sequenced here: PBMCs from the stem cell graft donor, sampled from the stem cell graft. These receptors came from a human donor who donated a stem cell graft to a child with acute myeloid leukemia. Each CDR3 is given with its conserved first and last residue. A D gene is named only where the DNA matches it firmly. The listing skips clone size in some rows; elsewhere it reads once, few, many or a size class.

size: many; J: TRBJ2-3; D: TRBD2; V: TRBV12-3/TRBV12-4; DNA: TGTGCCAGCAGAAGAAGCGGGGGGAGGTTAGATACGCAGTATTTT; CDR3: CASRRSGGRLDTQYF
size: many; J: TRBJ1-2; D: -; V: TRBV29-1; DNA: TGCAGCGTTTCCCCGGGACTCTATGGCTACACCTTC; CDR3: CSVSPGLYGYTF
size: few; J: TRBJ1-6; D: -; V: TRBV13; DNA: TGTGCCAGCAGCATCGGGACACAAGAAGATTCACCCCTCCACTTT; CDR3: CASSIGTQEDSPLHF
size: many; J: TRBJ2-6; D: -; V: TRBV5-1; DNA: TGTGCCAGCAGTTTAGTTGGGACAGGGGCCAACGTCCTGACTTTC; CDR3: CASSLVGTGANVLTF
size: -; J: TRBJ1-2; D: -; V: TRBV5-1; DNA: TGCGCCAGCAGCTTGGGACAGTCTACTAACTATGGCTACACCTTC; CDR3: CASSLGQSTNYGYTF
size: -; J: TRBJ1-6; D: -; V: TRBV29-1; DNA: TGCAGCGTTGTCGACGGCAGCTCCTATAATTCACCCCTCCACTTT; CDR3: CSVVDGSSYNSPLHF
size: once; J: TRBJ2-1; D: -; V: TRBV18; DNA: TGTGCCAGCTCACCACTAGCGGAAAACAATGAGCAGTTCTTC; CDR3: CASSPLAENNEQFF
size: many; J: TRBJ2-7; D: -; V: TRBV20-1; DNA: TGCAGTGCTCTTATCGGGTCCTACGAGCAGTACTTC; CDR3: CSALIGSYEQYF
size: -; J: TRBJ2-2; D: -; V: TRBV7-6; DNA: TGTGCCAGCAGCCCGGGACGGGGCACCGGGGAGCTGTTTTTT; CDR3: CASSPGRGTGELFF
size: -; J: TRBJ2-6; D: -; V: TRBV12-3/TRBV12-4; DNA: TGTGCCAGCAGTTTGAGAACAGGGACTGGAGGGGCCAACGTCCTGACTTTC; CDR3: CASSLRTGTGGANVLTF
size: -; J: TRBJ1-4; D: TRBD1; V: TRBV7-8; DNA: TGTGCCAGCAGCTCGACCGGGACAGGGGGCGAAAAACTGTTTTTT; CDR3: CASSSTGTGGEKLFF
size: -; J: TRBJ1-3; D: TRBD1; V: TRBV12-3/TRBV12-4; DNA: TGTGCCAGCAGTTTAGCGGGGACAGCTGGAAACACCATATATTTT; CDR3: CASSLAGTAGNTIYF
size: many; J: TRBJ2-3; D: -; V: TRBV20-1; DNA: TGCAGTGGAGATGACAGCACAGATACGCAGTATTTT; CDR3: CSGDDSTDTQYF
size: few; J: TRBJ2-7; D: -; V: TRBV5-1; DNA: TGCGCCAGCAGCTGGGACACCAGATACGAGCAGTACTTC; CDR3: CASSWDTRYEQYF
size: few; J: TRBJ2-3; D: TRBD1; V: TRBV7-8; DNA: TGTGCCAGCAGCTTAGAGGCAGGGGGTATAGATGGAGATACGCAGTATTTT; CDR3: CASSLEAGGIDGDTQYF
size: -; J: TRBJ2-1; D: -; V: TRBV15; DNA: TGTGCCACCGGGGAGAGAGACGACAATGAGCAGTTCTTC; CDR3: CATGERDDNEQFF
size: many; J: TRBJ2-3; D: -; V: TRBV24-1; DNA: TGTGCCACCAGTGCCTTTCCCGCAGATACGCAGTATTTT; CDR3: CATSAFPADTQYF
size: many; J: TRBJ1-1; D: -; V: TRBV29-1; DNA: TGCAGCGCCCTCTGGACGGTGAACACTGAAGCTTTCTTT; CDR3: CSALWTVNTEAFF
size: -; J: TRBJ2-1; D: -; V: TRBV20-1; DNA: TGCAGTGCTAGAGATCTGAGGCGGGACTACAATGAGCAGTTCTTC; CDR3: CSARDLRRDYNEQFF
size: -; J: TRBJ2-3; D: -; V: TRBV6-5; DNA: TGTGCCAGCAGTTACTCCTCGGACGGACGCACAGATACGCAGTATTTT; CDR3: CASSYSSDGRTDTQYF
size: -; J: TRBJ2-2; D: -; V: TRBV12-3/TRBV12-4; DNA: TGTGCCAGCAGTTTAAGGCAGCCACCGAACACCGGGGAGCTGTTTTTT; CDR3: CASSLRQPPNTGELFF
size: many; J: TRBJ2-3; D: -; V: TRBV19; DNA: TGTGCCAGTAGTCCAAGCCCCCGGGGCACAGATACGCAGTATTTT; CDR3: CASSPSPRGTDTQYF
size: few; J: TRBJ2-7; D: -; V: TRBV15; DNA: TGTGCCACCAGCAGAGAAATCGGGATGGGGTCCTACGAGCAGTACTTC; CDR3: CATSREIGMGSYEQYF
size: few; J: TRBJ2-1; D: -; V: TRBV6-5; DNA: TGTGCCAGCAGCTACTCTCCAACTGAGCAGTTCTTC; CDR3: CASSYSPTEQFF
size: many; J: TRBJ1-2; D: -; V: TRBV20-1; DNA: TGCAGTGCTAGGGTCTGGGGTTATGGCTACACCTTC; CDR3: CSARVWGYGYTF